This is a list of T cell receptor beta chains from one sample in a study of blood T cell repertoires in COVID-19. Assay: immunoSEQ multiplex PCR; the TCRdb copy retains only in-frame clones and omits some. Among about 230,000 clones listed, roughly 80% were seen once. Sequencing was performed on peripheral blood. The receptors derive from a woman between 65 and 79 years old with active or convalescent COVID-19. Both conserved end residues are part of each CDR3. D genes are given only for firm matches.

>TRBV7-9|TRBJ1-4|TRBD1
TGTGCCAGCAGCTTAGGGGACAGGGGATTCGACGGGGAAGGACTGTTTTTT
CASSLGDRGFDGEGLFF
>TRBV15|TRBJ2-7|TRBD2
TGTGCCACCAGCTTCGCCCTAGCGGGATCGTCGGGCTACGAGCAGTACTTC
CATSFALAGSSGYEQYF
>TRBV4-3|TRBJ2-5|NA
TGCGCCCCACAGGCTTTCTCGAAGACCCAGTACTTC
CAPQAFSKTQYF
>TRBV5-1|TRBJ2-2|NA
TGCGCCAGCAGCTTGGAGGGGGACACCGGGGAGCTGTTTTTT
CASSLEGDTGELFF
>TRBV12-3/TRBV12-4|TRBJ2-4|NA
TGTGCCAGCAGTCAGGGGACGGGTACCATTCAGTACTTC
CASSQGTGTIQYF
>TRBV30|TRBJ1-3|NA
TGTGCCTGGAGTGCGGGGTCTGGAAACACCATATATTTT
CAWSAGSGNTIYF
>TRBV5-8|TRBJ1-2|TRBD1
TGTGCCAGCAGCTTGATGGACAGGGAAATCTTC
CASSLMDREIF
>TRBV21-1|TRBJ1-2|NA
TGTGCCAGCAGCAAATTAGGGGGACAGGGGGATGGCTACACCTTC
CASSKLGGQGDGYTF
>TRBV27|TRBJ2-5|TRBD1
TGTGCCAGCAGTTTATCGTATCAGGGGGCGAGTGAGACCCAGTACTTC
CASSLSYQGASETQYF
>TRBV5-5|TRBJ2-1|NA
TGTGCCAGCAGCACCCGGGTAGACTACACCTACAATGAGCAGTTCTTC
CASSTRVDYTYNEQFF
>TRBV5-1|TRBJ1-1|TRBD1
TGCGCCAGCAGCTTGTCAGGGGGGACTGAAGCTTTCTTT
CASSLSGGTEAFF
>TRBV21-1|TRBJ1-5|NA
TGTGCCAGCGGGGGACAGTCCAATCAGCCCCAGCATTTT
CASGGQSNQPQHF
>TRBV5-1|TRBJ1-1|TRBD1
TGCGCCAGCAGCTGGCTCGAGACAGGGGGCAACACTGAAGCTTTCTTT
CASSWLETGGNTEAFF
>TRBV5-1|TRBJ2-1|TRBD2
TGCGCCAGCAGCTTGGTGGCGGGAGTGGATGAGCAGTTCTTC
CASSLVAGVDEQFF
>TRBV10-3|TRBJ2-3|NA
TGTGCCATCAGGCGAACCGCTCTAGCTCCCATCACAGATACGCAGTATTTT
CAIRRTALAPITDTQYF